The 27 T cell receptor beta chains given below trace back to one sample, sequenced in a study of T cells in Graves' hyperthyroidism and ophthalmopathy. Using RNA transcripts as the source, TCR beta CDR3 regions were amplified. The HTBI primer set drove a first-round RT-PCR of the TCR CDR3. TCRdb processed the multiplex PCR reads anew with MiXCR; each CDR3 protein has one entry. The sample comprises around 610,000 distinct CDR3 sequences, roughly 15% of which are singletons, and around 4.1% rests with the top ten. Sequenced material: blood. These receptors were taken from a woman in her forties with Graves' ophthalmopathy.

This clonotype was detected ten times or more. This chain joins TRBV28 and TRBJ2-7, with D hard to call. Germline V gene lookup returns CDR1 MDHEN and CDR2 SYDVKM. V was clipped by 4 bases and J by 2 bases, with 15 bases between them. The CDR3 runs 15 residues. CDR3 nucleotides: TGTGCCAGCAGTTCCCCTCCAGACGGTACCTACGAGCAGTACTTC. Protein: CASSSPPDGTYEQYF.

This clonotype was seen ten or more times. The rearrangement links TRBV30 to TRBJ2-1; TRBD1 matches at 11 bases. The trim removed 4 bases at V and 8 bases at J, leaving 7 bases unmatched. Germline assignment: CDR1 GTSNPN and CDR2 SVGIG (reference sequence). The CDR3 loop spans 14 amino acids. The CDR3 DNA follows: TGTGCCTGGAAGGACAGGGGGCTGACCGATGAGCAGTTCTTC. Its protein is CAWKDRGLTDEQFF.

The chain uses TRBV3-1 and TRBJ1-2, with 8 bases that match TRBD1. Trimming at V came to 0 bases and at J to 5 bases, leaving 11 bases not matched to a gene. CDR1 is LGHDT, CDR2 YNNKEL, per germline (reference sequence). The CDR3 is 17 residues long. The CDR3 protein is CASSQDKRQGAGYGYTF. DNA of the CDR3: TGTGCCAGCAGCCAAGATAAGAGGCAGGGGGCGGGATATGGCTACACCTTC.

DNA for the CDR3: TGTGCCAGCAGTTACTCAATCCCGGCCTACGAGCAGTACTTC. Protein sequence: CASSYSIPAYEQYF. V is TRBV6-7 and J is TRBJ2-7; no reliable D call. TRBV6-7 is known as an ORF, though its function is uncertain. There are 14 residues in the CDR3. The V end was cut by 0 bases, the J end by 2 bases, with 8 bases between.

The chain combines TRBV6-2 or TRBV6-3 with TRBJ2-5; a possible D gene is TRBD2 (5 bases). The CDR3 is 14 residues long. Trimming cost V 0 bases and J 4 bases, with 9 bases left between them. Germline loops: CDR1 MNHEY, CDR2 SVGEGT. CDR3 sequence (DNA): TGTGCCAGCAGTTACTCGGCTAGCAGAGAGACCCAGTACTTC. Amino acids: CASSYSASRETQYF.

There are many counts of this clonotype. This chain joins TRBV6-2 or TRBV6-3 and TRBJ2-7, with 8 bases matching TRBD2. The CDR3 spans 13 residues. After removal of 6 bases from V and 8 bases from J, the junction contained 9 bases not matched to a gene. The germline V gene encodes CDR1 MNHEY and CDR2 SVGEGT. CDR3 bases: TGTGCCAGCAGCTACCTAGCGGGTTCGAAGCAGTACTTC. Its protein product is CASSYLAGSKQYF.

V gene TRBV7-3 combines with J gene TRBJ1-2; possibly TRBD1 for D (5 bases). The V end lost 5 bases, the J end lost 8 bases, and 24 bases lay between the germline ends. The CDR3 sequence is 16 residues long. Germline lookup yields CDR1 SGHTA and CDR2 FQGTGA. The CDR3 DNA reads as TGTGCCAGCAGCCGGGGCCAAGGCGGCTCAGAGGGGGGCTACACCTTC. Translated: CASSRGQGGSEGGYTF.

The sample holds one count of this clonotype. V is TRBV7-2 and J is TRBJ2-7; D remains unclear. Trimming removed 5 bases at V and 5 bases at J, with 13 bases between. CDR1 SGHTA and CDR2 FQGNSA come from the germline V gene. This CDR3 has 13 residues. The CDR3 sequence: CASSQPWADEQYF. The CDR3 DNA reads as TGTGCCAGCAGCCAACCGTGGGCGGACGAGCAGTACTTC.

This clonotype was seen many times. The V call is TRBV30, the J call TRBJ1-1; unclear D gene. V lost 8 bases and J lost 2, with 18 bases in between. CDR1 is GTSNPN and CDR2 is SVGIG in the germline V gene (reference sequence). This CDR3 contains 14 residues. The CDR3 here is CAARGGSGNTEAFF. CDR3 coding DNA: TGTGCCGCCCGAGGTGGAAGTGGTAACACTGAAGCTTTCTTT.

This clonotype was detected ten times or more. Written as DNA, the CDR3 is TGCGCCAGCAGCCAACCGACAGGGGGTGAGGAGCAGTACTTC. Its protein product is CASSQPTGGEEQYF. V gene TRBV4-1 combines with J gene TRBJ2-7; TRBD1 aligns across 9 bases. Germline V lookup: CDR1 MGHRA, CDR2 YSYEKL. This CDR3 comprises 14 residues. The J segment lost 7 bases and the V segment lost 2 bases, leaving 6 bases of the junction unmatched.

This clonotype was observed at least ten times. CDR3 loop: CASSPLATGELFF. The CDR3 region has the DNA TGTGCCAGCTCACCACTAGCCACCGGGGAGCTGTTTTTT. This chain connects TRBV18 to TRBJ2-2; no firm D call. The length of the CDR3 is 13 residues. CDR1 is KGHSH and CDR2 is LQKENI in the germline V gene. V was clipped by 1 base and J by 4 bases, with 4 bases between them.

This clonotype was recorded at least ten times. This sequence joins TRBV29-1 and TRBJ2-5; D might be TRBD2 (5 bases). Trimming took off 1 base at V and 5 bases at J, with 11 bases between the two ends. From germline, CDR1 is SQVTM and CDR2 ANQGSEA. The CDR3 is made up of 13 amino acids. As DNA, the CDR3 is TGCAGCGTTGAAGTCGGATCGGGGGAGACCCAGTACTTC. It yields the protein CSVEVGSGETQYF.

This clonotype has at least ten counts. CDR3 residues: CASSSWGQNTEAFF. As DNA, the CDR3 is TGCGCCAGCAGCTCCTGGGGACAGAACACTGAAGCTTTCTTT. This chain connects TRBV5-1 to TRBJ1-1, with D maybe TRBD1 (6 bases). Germline loops: CDR1 SGHRS, CDR2 YFSETQ. CDR3 size: 14 residues. V shed 3 bases and J shed 1 base, with 10 bases lying between them.

In its sample, this clonotype was seen a few times. This chain connects TRBV6-1 to TRBJ2-3; no definite D call. Germline CDR1 reads MNHNS; CDR2 reads SASEGT. This CDR3 region has 14 residues. V lost 1 base, J lost 2 bases, and 7 bases lay in between. The CDR3 protein is CASSEVEDTDTQYF. The CDR3 bases are TGTGCCAGCAGTGAAGTTGAGGACACAGATACGCAGTATTTT.

This clonotype was picked up many times. V and J are TRBV12-3 or TRBV12-4 and TRBJ1-2, with a possible D match to TRBD1 (6 bases). There are 13 residues in the CDR3. Trimming took 9 bases from V and 4 from J, leaving 15 bases between them. CDR3: CASSTGGIYGYTF. CDR3 sequence (DNA): TGTGCCAGTTCGACAGGCGGGATCTATGGCTACACCTTC.

V is TRBV11-2 and J is TRBJ2-6; D not resolved. The length of the CDR3 is 13 residues. Germline V CDR1 and CDR2: SGHAT, FQNNGV. V dropped 9 bases and J dropped 4 bases, with 10 bases sitting between them. This CDR3 reads CASLGNGANVLTF. CDR3 nucleotide sequence: TGTGCCAGTTTAGGGAACGGGGCCAACGTCCTGACTTTC.

This clonotype appeared many times. The chain couples TRBV2 to TRBJ1-2; D remains ambiguous. CDR1 is SNHLY, CDR2 FYNNEI, per germline. The CDR3 has 13 amino acids. Trimming cost V 2 bases and J 7 bases, with 11 bases left between them. CDR3 in amino acids: CASSELSPGGYTF. DNA of the CDR3: TGTGCCAGCAGTGAATTGAGCCCCGGTGGCTACACCTTC.

This clonotype has just a few counts. This rearrangement joins TRBV18 to TRBJ2-7; 9 bases match TRBD2. The CDR3 loop spans 16 amino acids. Trimming at V came to 2 bases and at J to 6 bases, leaving 11 bases not matched to a gene. Looked up from germline, CDR1 is KGHSH and CDR2 is LQKENI. In DNA, the CDR3 is TGTGCCAGCTCACCAACCGGGACTAGCTTCTTCTCCGAGCAGTACTTC. Encoded protein: CASSPTGTSFFSEQYF.

This clonotype showed up many times. The chain couples TRBV12-3 or TRBV12-4 to TRBJ2-4, with D possibly TRBD2 on 5 matching bases. The CDR3 is made up of 15 amino acids. V was trimmed by 5 bases and J by 1 base, leaving 12 bases between them. The CDR3 sequence is CASSPVGEAKNIQYF. The CDR3 DNA reads TGTGCCAGCAGTCCAGTCGGGGAGGCCAAAAACATTCAGTACTTC.

The chain combines TRBV6-5 with TRBJ2-5, with D tentatively TRBD2 (6 bases). Looked up from germline, CDR1 is MNHEY and CDR2 is SVGAGI. V lost 4 bases to trimming and J lost 2 bases, with 14 bases between them. The CDR3 extends over 15 amino acids. CDR3 sequence reads: CASSSFRGWQETQYF. The CDR3 region has the DNA TGTGCCAGCAGTTCATTTCGGGGGTGGCAAGAGACCCAGTACTTC.

There are many counts of this clonotype. The chain couples TRBV6-2 or TRBV6-3 to TRBJ1-1; TRBD1 is a possible D gene (5 bases). The CDR3 is 15 residues long. Germline values: CDR1 MNHEY, CDR2 SVGEGT. V lost 0 bases to trimming and J lost 1 base, with 9 bases between them. Here the CDR3 DNA reads TGTGCCAGCAGTTACTCAGCCAGGGCGAACACTGAAGCTTTCTTT. It translates to CASSYSARANTEAFF.

This clonotype was seen ten or more times. The chain has TRBV6-1 and TRBJ2-7, with 12 bases that match TRBD2. This CDR3 region has 14 residues. Germline assignment: CDR1 MNHNS and CDR2 SASEGT. The V and J ends lost 7 bases and 7 bases, in that order; junction bases with no gene match: 8. CDR3 protein: CASKVGLAGGEQYF. The CDR3 DNA follows: TGTGCCAGCAAAGTGGGACTAGCGGGTGGAGAGCAGTACTTC.

This chain uses TRBV30 with TRBJ2-3, with D hard to call. Between the trimmed V and J ends, which lost 0 bases and 4 bases, there was a span of 2 bases. CDR1 is GTSNPN and CDR2 is SVGIG in the germline V gene (reference sequence). There are 11 residues in the CDR3. The CDR3 loop reads CAWSVPDTQYF. CDR3 bases: TGTGCCTGGAGTGTACCAGATACGCAGTATTTT.

The table lists this clonotype with many counts. The V call is TRBV6-2 or TRBV6-3, the J call TRBJ2-7; 9 bases fit TRBD1. The CDR3 spans 14 residues. With 6 bases clipped from V and 6 bases from J, the junction kept 9 bases outside the gene matches. In germline, CDR1 is MNHEY, CDR2 SVGEGT. The CDR3, as DNA: TGTGCCAGCAGACCAACAGGGGGCTTTGGCGAGCAGTACTTC. Its protein is CASRPTGGFGEQYF.

This clonotype showed up just a few times. This chain joins TRBV11-1 and TRBJ2-7, with D uncertain. V shed 2 bases and J shed 2 bases, with 16 bases lying between them. Germline V gene data show CDR1 as SGHAT and CDR2 as FQDESV (reference sequence). This CDR3 has 16 residues. The CDR3: CASSLQLRRAAYEQYF. CDR3 DNA sequence: TGTGCCAGCAGCTTACAATTACGTCGTGCAGCCTACGAGCAGTACTTC.

This clonotype came up many times. The gene calls are TRBV20-1 and TRBJ2-7; perhaps TRBD2 as D (5 bases). Germline CDR1 and CDR2: DFQATT and SNEGSKA (reference sequence). V was clipped by 7 bases and J by 3 bases, with 7 bases between them. The CDR3 covers 10 residues. The CDR3 DNA reads TGCAGTGGCCGGGACTACGAGCAGTACTTC. Its translation is CSGRDYEQYF.

V usage is TRBV6-1 and J usage is TRBJ2-7; 9 bases align to TRBD2. The CDR3 is 15 residues long. V lost 1 base, J lost 1 base, and 2 bases stayed unmatched. Germline V gives CDR1 MNHNS, CDR2 SASEGT. The CDR3 bases are TGTGCCAGCAGTGAAGAACTAGCGGGTTCCTACGAGCAGTACTTC. It is translated as CASSEELAGSYEQYF.